The T cell receptor (beta chain) under discussion was sequenced for a study of response to subunit inactivated influenza vaccine (dated by TCRdb to the late 2010s). The study in broad terms: The study used deep quantitative T cell receptor repertoire profiling to track responses to a trivalent subunit inactivated influenza vaccine. General study outcomes and caveats: The authors proposed that each seasonal influenza vaccination may bring in only a limited number of new T cells.

For CDR1 and CDR2, the germline V gene lists MNHNS and SASEGT. The CDR3 goes from the cysteine to the phenylalanine over 14 residues. Only the CDR3 region is kept as DNA, spanning 42 bases read in frame from base 1. Unmatched junction bases come to 8, with V trimmed by 8 bases and J by 4 bases. The library was built by means of RT-PCR. Sequencing relied on an Illumina HiSeq 2500. TCRdb's own reprocessing of the public reads used fastp at Q25 and MiXCR and kept productive beta chains. Every entry covers one CDR3 protein and lists the most common genes and DNA from its rows. The sample data list over 650,000 distinct CDR3 sequences, and approximately 17% of these were observed just once. The ten largest account for approximately 10% of the sample. This clonotype was recorded a few times. The antigen it binds to is not known. Base qualities were left out, and no much larger clone turns up one base away.

The sequence links TRBV6-1 to TRBJ1-1, with 9 middle bases fitting TRBD1. The sequencing here drew on PBMCs from blood, taken roughly 5 days after vaccination. The receptor was derived from a man aged 50 to 59 who received an inactivated influenza vaccine. Donor details come from another sample of the same person, matched by shared clones. The CDR3 reads CASRKDRGGTEAFF. The base sequence is TGTGCCAGCCGAAAGGACAGGGGAGGCACTGAAGCTTTCTTT.